Given below is one T cell receptor beta chain in context. Its antigen remains unknown. These data are taken from a study of graft-versus-host responses after intestinal transplantation. Whole-study context: Each of the recipients got a multivisceral, liver-intestinal, or isolated intestinal transplant. The whole recipient group had anti-thymocyte globulin induction followed by tacrolimus and steroids for roughly 3 years. Notes on the study in general: Among recipient marrow samples, GvH clones were found; some appeared first in ileum or blood.

The repertoire was sequenced with immunoSEQ multiplex PCR; TCRdb's copy has only in-frame clones and lacks some. The repertoire holds fewer than 45,000 clones, with 90% to 95% as singletons. The ends lost 4 bases at V and 7 bases at J; junction bases unmatched: 11. This CDR3 is built from 14 residues. Germline loops: CDR1 SGHDT, CDR2 YYEEEE. The chain has TRBV5-6 and TRBJ2-7, with TRBD2 matching 7 bases. The sequence derives from a human patient who received an intestinal transplant, so some T cells may come from the graft donor. Source: PBMCs, taken 16 days after intestinal transplant. This CDR3 is CASSPGLGGGEQYF. The CDR3 region has the DNA TGTGCCAGCAGCCCGGGACTCGGCGGGGGAGAGCAGTACTTC.